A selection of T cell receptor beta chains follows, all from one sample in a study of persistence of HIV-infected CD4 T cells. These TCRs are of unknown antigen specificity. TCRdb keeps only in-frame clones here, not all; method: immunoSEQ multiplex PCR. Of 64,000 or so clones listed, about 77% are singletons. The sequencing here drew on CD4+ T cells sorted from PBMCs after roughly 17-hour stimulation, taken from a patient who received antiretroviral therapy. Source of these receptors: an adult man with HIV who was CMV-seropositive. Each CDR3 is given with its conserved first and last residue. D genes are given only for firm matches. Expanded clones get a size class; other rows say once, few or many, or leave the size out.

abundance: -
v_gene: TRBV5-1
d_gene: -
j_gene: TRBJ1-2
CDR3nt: TGCGCCAGCAGCTTGCGTCAGGGTGGGGACTATGGCTACACCTTC
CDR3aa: CASSLRQGGDYGYTF

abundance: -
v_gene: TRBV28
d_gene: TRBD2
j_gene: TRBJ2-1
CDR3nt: TGTGCCAGCAGGACTAGCGGACCCTACAATGAGCAGTTCTTC
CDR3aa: CASRTSGPYNEQFF

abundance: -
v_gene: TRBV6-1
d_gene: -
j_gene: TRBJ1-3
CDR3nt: TGTGCCAGCAGTGACGTCAGGGGCTCTGGAAACACCATATATTTT
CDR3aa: CASSDVRGSGNTIYF

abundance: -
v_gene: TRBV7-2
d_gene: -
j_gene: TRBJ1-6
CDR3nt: TGTGCCAGCAGCTTACCGCTAAGTTCACCCCTCCACTTT
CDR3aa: CASSLPLSSPLHF

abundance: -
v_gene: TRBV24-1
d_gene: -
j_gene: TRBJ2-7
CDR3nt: TGTGCCACCAGTGATTTGAAGGAGGGACCCGAGCAGTACTTC
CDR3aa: CATSDLKEGPEQYF

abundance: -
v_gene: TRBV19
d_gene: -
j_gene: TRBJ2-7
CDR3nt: TGTGCCAGTAGTGCACGTACAGGGACCTACGAGCAGTACTTC
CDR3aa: CASSARTGTYEQYF

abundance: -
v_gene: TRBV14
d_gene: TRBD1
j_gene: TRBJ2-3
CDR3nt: TGTGCCAGCAGCCAAGAGCCGGGACAGGGACAGGCTACGCAGTATTTT
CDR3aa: CASSQEPGQGQATQYF

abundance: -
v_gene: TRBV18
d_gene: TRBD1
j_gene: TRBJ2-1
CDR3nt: TGTGCCAGCTTACCGGGACAGGGCTACAATGAGCAGTTCTTC
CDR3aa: CASLPGQGYNEQFF

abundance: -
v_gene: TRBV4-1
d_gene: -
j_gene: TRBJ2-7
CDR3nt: TGCGCCAGCAGCCAAGGGGGGTCAGGGCGATCCTACGAGCAGTACTTC
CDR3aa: CASSQGGSGRSYEQYF

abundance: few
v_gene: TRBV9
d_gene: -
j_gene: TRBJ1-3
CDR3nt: TGTGCCAGCAGCGTAGAACCCTCGAGCTCTGGAAACACCATATATTTT
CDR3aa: CASSVEPSSSGNTIYF

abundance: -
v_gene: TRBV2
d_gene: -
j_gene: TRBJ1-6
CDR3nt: TGTGCCAGCGCCTCCTATAATTCACCCCTCCACTTT
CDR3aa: CASASYNSPLHF

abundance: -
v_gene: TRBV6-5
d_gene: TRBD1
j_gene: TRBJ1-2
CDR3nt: TGTGCCAGCAGTCAGAGGGACAGGATAAACTATGGCTACACCTTC
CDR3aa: CASSQRDRINYGYTF

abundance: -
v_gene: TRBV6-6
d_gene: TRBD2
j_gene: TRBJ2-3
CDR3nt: TGTGCCAGCAGTCCCCTGAGCGGGGGGAAGCGCACAGATACGCAGTATTTT
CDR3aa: CASSPLSGGKRTDTQYF

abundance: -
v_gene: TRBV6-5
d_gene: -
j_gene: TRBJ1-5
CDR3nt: TGTGCCAGCAGCCGGACAGTTAATCAGCCCCAGCATTTT
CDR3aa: CASSRTVNQPQHF

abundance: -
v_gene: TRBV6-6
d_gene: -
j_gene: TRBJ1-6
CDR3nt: TGTGCCAGCAGTTTAGCAGGTATAGCCCTCCACTTT
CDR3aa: CASSLAGIALHF

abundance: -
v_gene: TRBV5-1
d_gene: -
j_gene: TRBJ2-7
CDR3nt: TGCGCCAGCAGCTTTGACTACGAGCAGTACTTC
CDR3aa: CASSFDYEQYF

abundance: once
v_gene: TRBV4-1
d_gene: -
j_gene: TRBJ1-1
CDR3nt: TGCGCCAGCAGCCAAGGCTCACTTAACACTGAAGCTTTCTTT
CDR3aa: CASSQGSLNTEAFF

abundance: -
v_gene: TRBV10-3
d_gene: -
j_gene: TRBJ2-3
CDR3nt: TGTGCCATCAGTGAGGGACACGAGGGCACAGATACGCAGTATTTT
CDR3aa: CAISEGHEGTDTQYF

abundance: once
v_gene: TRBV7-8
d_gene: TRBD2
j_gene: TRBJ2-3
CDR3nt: TGTGCCAGCAGCTCCTCCGGCGGGGGGTCTAGCACAGATACGCAGTATTTT
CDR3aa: CASSSSGGGSSTDTQYF

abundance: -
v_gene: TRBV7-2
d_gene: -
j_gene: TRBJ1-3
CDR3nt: TGTGCCAGCAGCTTAGAAGTCGGAAACACCATATATTTT
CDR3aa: CASSLEVGNTIYF

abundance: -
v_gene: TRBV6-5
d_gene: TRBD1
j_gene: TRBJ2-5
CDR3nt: TGTGCCAGCAGTTACGGGGACAGGGGTCAAGAGACCCAGTACTTC
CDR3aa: CASSYGDRGQETQYF

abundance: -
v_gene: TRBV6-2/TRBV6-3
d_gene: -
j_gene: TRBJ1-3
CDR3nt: TGTGCCAGCAGCCCAGGGTCCTCTGGAAACACCATATATTTT
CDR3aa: CASSPGSSGNTIYF

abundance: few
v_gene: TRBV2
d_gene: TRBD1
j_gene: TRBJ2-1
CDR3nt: TGTGCCAGCAGAGACAGGGGGAGATACAATGAGCAGTTCTTC
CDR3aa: CASRDRGRYNEQFF

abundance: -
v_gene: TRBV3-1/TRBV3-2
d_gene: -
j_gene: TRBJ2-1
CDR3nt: TGTGCCAGCAGCCTACAGCCTACAGGGAAGAATGAGCAGTTCTTC
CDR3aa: CASSLQPTGKNEQFF

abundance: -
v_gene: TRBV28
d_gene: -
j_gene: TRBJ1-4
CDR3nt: TGTGCCAGCCTCCGGGCTAATGAAAAACTGTTTTTT
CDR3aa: CASLRANEKLFF

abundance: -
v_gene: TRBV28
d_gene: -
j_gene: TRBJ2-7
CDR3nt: TGTGCCAGCAGCCAGGACATCCTTCATTCCTACGAGCAGTACTTC
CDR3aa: CASSQDILHSYEQYF

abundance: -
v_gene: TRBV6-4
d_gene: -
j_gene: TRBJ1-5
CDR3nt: TGTGCCAGCAGTTTGACAGCTAGCAATCAGCCCCAGCATTTT
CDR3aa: CASSLTASNQPQHF

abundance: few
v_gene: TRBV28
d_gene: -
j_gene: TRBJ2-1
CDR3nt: TGTGCCAGCAAGGAAGGGGGAACAGGAATTTACAATGAGCAGTTCTTC
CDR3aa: CASKEGGTGIYNEQFF